A single sample is the source of the 27 T cell receptor beta chains below, sequenced in a study of blood T cell repertoires in COVID-19 (dated by TCRdb to 2019 to 2021). Libraries were made using the immunoSEQ multiplex PCR assay. Drawn from immuneACCESS, this table holds only the in-frame rearrangements with V and J called that TCRdb kept. Clones are partly lost; checked studies trace under half to an unresolved V gene and leave the rest unexplained. Recorded for this sample are under 300,000 clones; less than 90% of them occurred a single time. The ten largest account for about 4.9% of the sample. The specimen was peripheral blood. These receptors all come from a man aged 60 to 69 who had recovered from COVID-19.

This clone has a handful of counts. The chain carries TRBV5-1 and TRBJ2-7; 9 bases agree with TRBD2. CDR3 size: 14 residues. With V trimmed by 4 bases and J by 7 bases, 9 bases remained unmatched. Germline lookup yields CDR1 SGHRS and CDR2 YFSETQ. The CDR3, as DNA: TGCGCCAGCAGCCTGCAGCGGGAGGTATCGGAGCAGTACTTC. This sequence encodes CASSLQREVSEQYF.

The chain recombines TRBV7-9 with TRBJ2-1, with a tentative D call TRBD1 (6 bases). The CDR3 has 15 residues. CDR1 is SEHNR, CDR2 FQNEAQ, per germline (reference sequence). V was clipped by 4 bases and J by 1 base, with 11 bases between them. The CDR3 DNA sequence: TGTGCCAGCAGCTCGACAGGAACGTCCTACAATGAGCAGTTCTTC. It yields the protein CASSSTGTSYNEQFF.

With respect to this clone: The same CDR3 also results from other DNA sequences found in this sample. J is TRBJ2-1 and V is TRBV11-2; 9 bases map to TRBD1. CDR1 and CDR2 from the germline V gene are SGHAT and FQNNGV. J was trimmed by 4 bases and V by 0 bases; bases with no gene match: 1. The CDR3 covers 15 residues. Written as DNA, the CDR3 is TGTGCCAGCAGCTTAGAACAGGGGGCTTACAATGAGCAGTTCTTC. Translating gives CASSLEQGAYNEQFF.

The rearrangement joins TRBV19 to TRBJ2-5, with 9 nucleotides matching TRBD2. Looked up from germline, CDR1 is LNHDA and CDR2 is SQIVND (reference sequence). The CDR3 runs to 14 residues. V was pared by 3 bases and J by 5 bases, with 4 bases of the junction left unmatched. CDR3 amino acids: CASSMSGRRETQYF. The CDR3 DNA is TGTGCCAGTAGTATGAGCGGGAGGAGGGAGACCCAGTACTTC.

In its sample, this clone was seen a few times. The genes are TRBV19 and TRBJ1-1, with no clear D. The CDR3 consists of 13 residues. CDR1 and CDR2 (germline): LNHDA, SQIVND (reference sequence). V lost 4 bases, J lost 2 bases, and 8 bases lay in between. CDR3 sequence: CASSNTFNTEAFF. The CDR3 DNA sequence: TGTGCCAGTAGTAACACCTTTAACACTGAAGCTTTCTTT.

This chain links TRBV18 with TRBJ1-2, with D possibly being TRBD1 (5 bases). Trimming pared 1 base from V and 4 bases from J, leaving 16 bases between. CDR3 length: 16 amino acids. CDR1 and CDR2 from the germline V gene are KGHSH and LQKENI. This CDR3 is CASSPRAGKISYGYTF. The DNA of the CDR3 is TGTGCCAGCTCACCACGGGCAGGGAAAATCTCCTATGGCTACACCTTC.

This chain connects TRBV7-3 to TRBJ1-1, with D hard to call. V lost 5 bases and J lost 4, with 14 bases in between. The CDR3 runs 14 residues. Looked up from germline, CDR1 is SGHTA and CDR2 is FQGTGA. The CDR3, as DNA: TGTGCCAGCAGCCAAAACGCCGGTGCCACTGAAGCTTTCTTT. It specifies CASSQNAGATEAFF.

V is TRBV30 and J is TRBJ2-4; 7 nucleotides line up with TRBD2. V shed 0 bases, J shed 11 bases, and the junction held 4 bases outside the gene matches. From germline, CDR1 is GTSNPN and CDR2 SVGIG (reference sequence). CDR3 size: 12 residues. Written as DNA, the CDR3 is TGTGCCTGGAGTGTACCGGGGAGGGTTCAGTACTTC. Translated, it gives CAWSVPGRVQYF.

The rearrangement joins TRBV11-2 to TRBJ2-3; TRBD1 matches 8 bases. This CDR3 contains 16 residues. With V trimmed by 2 bases and J by 1 base, 5 bases remained unmatched. Looked up from germline, CDR1 is SGHAT and CDR2 is FQNNGV. The CDR3 DNA reads TGTGCCAGCAGCTTAACGACAGGGGCCCGCACAGATACGCAGTATTTT. Residues: CASSLTTGARTDTQYF. Drawing the rest from reference TRBV11-2 and TRBJ2-3, the complete variable domain is EAGVAQSPRYKIIEKRQSVAFWCNPISGHATLYWYQQILGQGPKLLIQFQNNGVVDDSQLPKDRFSAERLKGVDSTLKIQPAKLEDSAVYLCASSLTTGARTDTQYFGPGTRLTVL.

This clone was seen more than once but under ten times. The gene calls are TRBV19 and TRBJ2-2; 8 bases match TRBD1. This CDR3 is built from 16 residues. V dropped 3 bases and J dropped 1; count of bases not matched to a gene: 4. Germline V gene data show CDR1 as LNHDA and CDR2 as SQIVND (reference sequence). In DNA form, the CDR3 reads TGTGCCAGTAGTATGTTCGGGACAGGGAACACCGGGGAGCTGTTTTTT. It translates to CASSMFGTGNTGELFF.

This clone was counted only a few times. The chain combines TRBV5-1 with TRBJ2-3, with a tentative D call TRBD2 (6 bases). Trimming cost V 1 base and J 1 base, with 10 bases left between them. CDR3 length: 15 amino acids. CDR1 is SGHRS and CDR2 is YFSETQ in the germline V gene. The CDR3 bases are TGCGCCAGCAGCTTGCAGGGCGGGGGCACAGATACGCAGTATTTT. As protein: CASSLQGGGTDTQYF.

In this sample, this clone turned up a few times. This chain connects TRBV28 to TRBJ1-5; 9 nucleotides match TRBD1. Germline loops: CDR1 MDHEN, CDR2 SYDVKM. CDR3 length: 16 amino acids. V lost 4 bases to trimming and J lost 3 bases; unmatched junction nucleotides: 7. Written as DNA, the CDR3 is TGTGCCAGCAGTTCACCGGGACAGGGTCTCAATCAGCCCCAGCATTTT. Amino acid sequence: CASSSPGQGLNQPQHF. The full variable domain, its missing parts supplied by reference TRBV28 and TRBJ1-5, is DVKVTQSSRYLVKRTGEKVFLECVQDMDHENMFWYRQDPGLGLRLIYFSYDVKMKEKGDIPEGYSVSREKKERFSLILESASTNQTSMYLCASSSPGQGLNQPQHFGDGTRLSIL.

The chain's CDR3 is CASSPTVTGGLSGNTIYF. The CDR3 DNA sequence: TGTGCCAGCTCACCTACAGTAACCGGTGGTCTCTCTGGAAACACCATATATTTT. V is TRBV18 and J is TRBJ1-3; D is unresolved. Germline V lookup: CDR1 KGHSH, CDR2 LQKENI. The V and J ends lost 3 bases and 0 bases respectively, with 18 bases between them. This CDR3 comprises 18 residues. The entire variable domain, with the rest obtained from reference TRBV18 and TRBJ1-3, is as follows: NAGVMQNPRHLVRRRGQEARLRCSPMKGHSHVYWYRQLPEEGLKFMVYLQKENIIDESGMPKERFSAEFPKEGPSILRIQQVVRGDSAAYFCASSPTVTGGLSGNTIYFGEGSWLTVV.

The chain employs TRBV9 and TRBJ1-1; D might be TRBD1 (5 bases). This CDR3 region has 14 residues. V gave up 3 bases and J gave up 1 base, with 10 bases separating them. Germline values: CDR1 SGDLS, CDR2 YYNGEE. The CDR3 DNA reads as TGTGCCAGCAGCGCCGGACAAGAGAACACTGAAGCTTTCTTT. Protein sequence: CASSAGQENTEAFF.

A single count supports this clone. The V call is TRBV23-1, the J call TRBJ2-3; 10 nucleotides line up with TRBD1. TRBV23-1 is an open reading frame, and its role is uncertain. The CDR3 loop spans 17 amino acids. V dropped 0 bases and J dropped 2; count of bases not matched to a gene: 5. This chain's CDR3 is CASSQSRGQGSTDTQYF. The CDR3 nucleotides read TGCGCCAGCAGTCAATCGAGGGGACAGGGGTCCACAGATACGCAGTATTTT.

The chain employs TRBV28 and TRBJ2-7, with a possible D match to TRBD1 (6 bases). This CDR3 contains 13 residues. Trimming left V 6 bases short and J 1 base short, with 10 bases between. Germline V gives CDR1 MDHEN, CDR2 SYDVKM. In DNA, the CDR3 is TGTGCCAGCAGGGGGGCTCTTTCCTACGAGCAGTACTTC. Translated, it gives CASRGALSYEQYF.

This chain joins TRBV15 and TRBJ1-1; TRBD1 is a possible D gene (6 bases). The length of the CDR3 is 12 residues. The V gene lost 2 bases and the J gene lost 11 bases, with 12 bases spanning the gap. Germline CDR1 is LNHNV and CDR2 is YYDKDF (reference sequence). The CDR3 here is CATSRQGQRAFF. In DNA, the CDR3 is TGTGCCACCAGCAGACAGGGGCAGAGGGCTTTCTTT.

The chain combines TRBV15 with TRBJ1-1, with D maybe TRBD1 (6 bases). V shed 0 bases and J shed 2 bases, with 13 bases lying between them. The germline gives CDR1 LNHNV, CDR2 YYDKDF (reference sequence). The CDR3 extends over 16 amino acids. CDR3 residues: CATSRDTTGSNTEAFF. The CDR3 DNA reads TGTGCCACCAGCAGAGATACGACAGGCTCTAACACTGAAGCTTTCTTT.

V usage is TRBV7-2 and J usage is TRBJ2-7; D is unclear. The CDR3 spans 14 residues. V lost 3 bases and J lost 3, with 12 bases in between. From germline, CDR1 is SGHTA and CDR2 FQGNSA. The CDR3 is CASSFPGERYEQYF. The CDR3 DNA is TGTGCCAGCAGCTTCCCAGGTGAACGCTACGAGCAGTACTTC.

The CDR3 reads CASTPPGGAAQPQHF. In nucleotides, the CDR3 is TGTGCCAGCACCCCCCCGGGGGGGGCCGCTCAGCCCCAGCATTTT. The V call is TRBV28, the J call TRBJ1-5; maybe TRBD1 (6 bases). CDR1 and CDR2 from the germline V gene are MDHEN and SYDVKM. Between the trimmed V and J ends, which lost 7 bases and 6 bases, there was a span of 19 bases. There are 15 residues in the CDR3.

This clone was observed a single time. The V call is TRBV5-1, the J call TRBJ2-7, with TRBD1 matching 7 bases. J lost 5 bases, V lost 0 bases, and 8 bases had no gene match. Germline V CDR1 and CDR2: SGHRS, YFSETQ. The CDR3 sequence is 15 residues long. The CDR3 sequence is CASSLVGRGLDEQYF. Written as DNA, the CDR3 is TGCGCCAGCAGCTTGGTGGGCAGGGGGTTGGACGAGCAGTACTTC.

The chain combines TRBV12-3 or TRBV12-4 with TRBJ2-2; possibly TRBD1 for D (5 bases). This CDR3 spans 12 amino acids. V lost 5 bases, J lost 7 bases, and 8 bases lay in between. CDR3 residues: CASSPGFGELFF. CDR3 nucleotides: TGTGCCAGCAGTCCAGGGTTCGGGGAGCTGTTTTTT.

The chain employs TRBV6-1 and TRBJ2-5; possibly TRBD2 for D (5 bases). The germline V gene encodes CDR1 MNHNS and CDR2 SASEGT. CDR3 length: 19 residues. V dropped 4 bases and J dropped 3 bases, with 27 bases sitting between them. CDR3 coding DNA: TGTGCCAGCAGTGGGAGGAGCGGCCCCCGGGCCCCCCGAAAAGAGACCCAGTACTTC. Residues: CASSGRSGPRAPRKETQYF.

The chain links TRBV5-1 to TRBJ2-5; maybe TRBD2 (5 bases). Germline-derived CDR1 and CDR2 are SGHRS and YFSETQ. The CDR3 spans 15 residues. V lost 3 bases and J lost 4, with 16 bases in between. The CDR3 sequence is CASSWAAGMGETQYF. CDR3 nucleotides: TGCGCCAGCAGCTGGGCCGCGGGTATGGGAGAGACCCAGTACTTC.

The chain employs TRBV27 and TRBJ1-1; TRBD1 is a possible D gene (6 bases). V was pared by 6 bases and J by 2 bases, with 13 bases between. This CDR3 comprises 14 residues. CDR1 and CDR2 (germline): MNHEY, SMNVEV (reference sequence). The CDR3 here is CASSTWGRNTEAFF. CDR3 nucleotide sequence: TGTGCCAGCAGCACCTGGGGGCGAAACACTGAAGCTTTCTTT.

V usage is TRBV7-8 and J usage is TRBJ2-7; 8 nucleotides line up with TRBD1. The V gene end was trimmed by 0 bases and the J gene end by 0 bases; junction bases not matched to a gene: 1. This CDR3 contains 15 residues. CDR1 is SGHVS, CDR2 FQNEAQ, per germline. Here the CDR3 DNA reads TGTGCCAGCAGCTTAGCGGGACAGGCCTCCTACGAGCAGTACTTC. Its translation is CASSLAGQASYEQYF.

The CDR3 loop is CSVRTGSEETQYF. DNA of the CDR3: TGCAGCGTGCGAACCGGGTCTGAAGAGACCCAGTACTTC. J is TRBJ2-5 and V is TRBV29-1, with unresolved D. The CDR3 has 13 residues. In germline, CDR1 is SQVTM, CDR2 ANQGSEA. V was shortened by 6 bases and J by 3 bases, with 14 bases between the two germline ends.